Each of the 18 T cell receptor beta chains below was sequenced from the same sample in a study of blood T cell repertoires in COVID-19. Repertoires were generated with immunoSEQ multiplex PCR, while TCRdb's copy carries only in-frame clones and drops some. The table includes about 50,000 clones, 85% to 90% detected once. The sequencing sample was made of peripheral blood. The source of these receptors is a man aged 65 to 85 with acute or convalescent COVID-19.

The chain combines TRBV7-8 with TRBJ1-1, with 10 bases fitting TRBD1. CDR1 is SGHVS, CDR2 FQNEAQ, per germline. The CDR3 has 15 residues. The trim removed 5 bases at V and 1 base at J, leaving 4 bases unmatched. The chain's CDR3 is CASSRGQGGNTEAFF. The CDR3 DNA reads TGTGCCAGCAGCCGCGGACAGGGGGGGAACACTGAAGCTTTCTTT. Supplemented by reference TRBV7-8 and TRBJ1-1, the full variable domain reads GAGVSQSPRYKVAKRGQDVALRCDPISGHVSLFWYQQALGQGPEFLTYFQNEAQLDKSGLPSDRFFAERPEGSVSTLKIQRTQQEDSAVYLCASSRGQGGNTEAFFGQGTRLTVV.

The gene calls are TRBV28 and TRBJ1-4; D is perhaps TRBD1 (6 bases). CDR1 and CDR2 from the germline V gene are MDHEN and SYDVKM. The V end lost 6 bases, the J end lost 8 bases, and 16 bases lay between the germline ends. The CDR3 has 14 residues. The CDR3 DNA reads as TGTGCCAGCAGCACCGACAGGACGGCCGAAAAACTGTTTTTT. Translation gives CASSTDRTAEKLFF.

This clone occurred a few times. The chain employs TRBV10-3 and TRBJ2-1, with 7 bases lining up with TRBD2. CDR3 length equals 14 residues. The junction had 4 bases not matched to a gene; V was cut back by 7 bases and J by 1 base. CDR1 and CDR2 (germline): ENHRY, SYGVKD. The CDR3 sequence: CAITREPSYNEQFF. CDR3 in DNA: TGTGCCATCACGCGGGAGCCATCCTACAATGAGCAGTTCTTC.

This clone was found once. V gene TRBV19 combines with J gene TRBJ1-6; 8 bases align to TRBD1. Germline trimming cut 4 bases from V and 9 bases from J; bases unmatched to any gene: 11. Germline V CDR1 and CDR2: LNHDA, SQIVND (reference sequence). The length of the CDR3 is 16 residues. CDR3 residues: CASSTGQGLAASPLHF. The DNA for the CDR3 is TGTGCCAGTAGTACAGGACAGGGTTTGGCTGCTTCACCCCTCCACTTT.

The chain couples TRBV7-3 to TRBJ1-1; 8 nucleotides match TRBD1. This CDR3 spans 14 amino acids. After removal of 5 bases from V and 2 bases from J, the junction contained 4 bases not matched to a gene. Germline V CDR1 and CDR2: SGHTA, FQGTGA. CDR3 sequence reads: CASSAAGGNTEAFF. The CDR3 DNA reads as TGTGCCAGCAGCGCCGCAGGGGGCAACACTGAAGCTTTCTTT.

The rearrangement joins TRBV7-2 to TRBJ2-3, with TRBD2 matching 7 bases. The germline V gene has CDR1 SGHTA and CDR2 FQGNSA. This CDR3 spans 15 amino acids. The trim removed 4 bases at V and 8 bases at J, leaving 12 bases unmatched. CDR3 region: CASSSGAGTRGTQYF. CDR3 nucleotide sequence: TGTGCCAGCAGCTCGGGAGCGGGGACCCGAGGTACGCAGTATTTT.

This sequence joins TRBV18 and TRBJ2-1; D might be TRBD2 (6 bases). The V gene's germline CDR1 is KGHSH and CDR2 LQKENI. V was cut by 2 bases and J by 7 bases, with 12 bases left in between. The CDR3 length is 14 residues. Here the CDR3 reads CASSPGTRENEQFF. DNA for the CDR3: TGTGCCAGCTCACCAGGGACTCGAGAGAATGAGCAGTTCTTC.

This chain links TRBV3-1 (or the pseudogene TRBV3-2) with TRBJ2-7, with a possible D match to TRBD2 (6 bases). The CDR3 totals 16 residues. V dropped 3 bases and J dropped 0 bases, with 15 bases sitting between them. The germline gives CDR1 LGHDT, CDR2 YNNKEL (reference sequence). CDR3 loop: CASSHRGTASSYEQYF. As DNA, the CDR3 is TGTGCCAGCAGCCATCGGGGGACGGCAAGCTCCTACGAGCAGTACTTC.

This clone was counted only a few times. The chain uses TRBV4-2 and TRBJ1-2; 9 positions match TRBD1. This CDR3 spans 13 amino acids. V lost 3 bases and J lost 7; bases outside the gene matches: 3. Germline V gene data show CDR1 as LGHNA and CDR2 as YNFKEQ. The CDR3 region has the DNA TGTGCCAGCAGCCAGGGACAGGGCAGTGGCTACACCTTC. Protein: CASSQGQGSGYTF.

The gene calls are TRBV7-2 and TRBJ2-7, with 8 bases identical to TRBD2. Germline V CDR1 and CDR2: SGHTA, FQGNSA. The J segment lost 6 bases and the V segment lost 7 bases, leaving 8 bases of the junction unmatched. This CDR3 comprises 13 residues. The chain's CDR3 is CASTPPGGGEQYF. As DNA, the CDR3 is TGTGCCAGCACCCCCCCGGGGGGGGGCGAGCAGTACTTC.

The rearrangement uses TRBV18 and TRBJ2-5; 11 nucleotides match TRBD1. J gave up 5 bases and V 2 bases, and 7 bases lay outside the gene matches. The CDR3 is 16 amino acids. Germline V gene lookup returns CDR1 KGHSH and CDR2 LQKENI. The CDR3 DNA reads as TGTGCCAGCTCACCAGTGTGGACAGGGGGCGAGGAGACCCAGTACTTC. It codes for CASSPVWTGGEETQYF.

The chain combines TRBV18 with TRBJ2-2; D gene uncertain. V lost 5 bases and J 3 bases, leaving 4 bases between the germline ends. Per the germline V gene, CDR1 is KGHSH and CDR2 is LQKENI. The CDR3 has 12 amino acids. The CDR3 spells CASSSYTGELFF. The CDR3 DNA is TGTGCCAGCTCATCTTACACCGGGGAGCTGTTTTTT.

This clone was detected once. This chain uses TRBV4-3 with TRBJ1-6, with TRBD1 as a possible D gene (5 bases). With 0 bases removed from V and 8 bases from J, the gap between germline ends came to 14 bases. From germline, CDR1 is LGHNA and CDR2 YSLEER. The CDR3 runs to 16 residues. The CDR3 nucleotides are TGCGCCAGCAGCCAAGATGTGGGGGGGTGGGATTCACCCCTCCACTTT. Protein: CASSQDVGGWDSPLHF.

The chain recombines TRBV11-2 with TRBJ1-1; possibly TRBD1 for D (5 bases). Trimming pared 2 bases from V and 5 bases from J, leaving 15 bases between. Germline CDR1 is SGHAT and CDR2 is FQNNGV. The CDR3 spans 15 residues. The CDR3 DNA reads TGTGCCAGCAGCTTATTGGGAGGGGAAGGGACTGAAGCTTTCTTT. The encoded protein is CASSLLGGEGTEAFF.

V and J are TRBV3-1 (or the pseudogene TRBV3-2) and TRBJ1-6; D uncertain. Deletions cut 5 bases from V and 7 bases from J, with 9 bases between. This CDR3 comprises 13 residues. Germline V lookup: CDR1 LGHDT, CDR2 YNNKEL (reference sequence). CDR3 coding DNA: TGTGCCAGCAGCACATTCAAAAATTCACCCCTCCACTTT. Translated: CASSTFKNSPLHF.

The CDR3 is CASTFSRAGYGYTF. Written as DNA, the CDR3 is TGTGCCAGCACCTTTTCCAGGGCAGGATATGGCTACACCTTC. The genes are TRBV11-2 and TRBJ1-2, with D tentatively TRBD1 (5 bases). The V end lost 7 bases, the J end lost 5 bases, and 17 bases lay between the germline ends. This CDR3 region has 14 residues. The germline CDR1 and CDR2 sequences are SGHAT and FQNNGV.

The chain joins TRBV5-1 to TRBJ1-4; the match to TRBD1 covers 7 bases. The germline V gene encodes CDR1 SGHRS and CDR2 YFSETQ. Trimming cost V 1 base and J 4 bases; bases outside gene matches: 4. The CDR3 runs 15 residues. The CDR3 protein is CASSLQGQRNEKLFF. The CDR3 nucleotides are TGCGCCAGCAGCTTGCAGGGACAGCGTAATGAAAAACTGTTTTTT.

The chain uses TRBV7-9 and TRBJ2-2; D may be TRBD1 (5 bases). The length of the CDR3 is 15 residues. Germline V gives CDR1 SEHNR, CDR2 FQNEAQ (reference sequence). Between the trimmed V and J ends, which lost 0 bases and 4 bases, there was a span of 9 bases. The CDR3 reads CASSLADSPTGELFF. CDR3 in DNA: TGTGCCAGCAGCTTAGCTGACAGTCCCACCGGGGAGCTGTTTTTT.